This T cell receptor beta chain originates from a study of identical twins. Each CDR3 protein is one row after TCRdb ran MiXCR on the 5' RACE reads. The table lists around 230,000 distinct CDR3 sequences, 6.5% of them singletons. Study-wide results and caveats: A lower insertion count was a feature of abundant cord blood beta clonotypes, with no such feature in memory repertoires.

Remarks on this clonotype: Its target is not known.

The CDR3 loop spans 22 amino acids. Germline CDR1 and CDR2: SGDLS and YYNGEE. With 3 bases clipped from V and 0 bases from J, the junction kept 19 bases outside the gene matches. These records were also assigned to another study, of T cells expressing NK-cell markers. This second study notes: Seven donors tested HCMV-seropositive and one tested seronegative among the eight sequenced. Several experiments confined sorting to alpha-beta TCR T cells with an anti-gamma-delta TCR antibody.

The sample consisted of CD8+ T cells sorted from blood. V gene TRBV9 combines with J gene TRBJ2-1; 12 bases align to TRBD2. The clonotype originates from a young woman in good health. This chain's CDR3 is CASSAPLNPGLAGVSSYNEQFF. The CDR3 nucleotides read TGTGCCAGCAGCGCACCCTTGAACCCGGGACTAGCGGGTGTAAGCTCCTACAATGAGCAGTTCTTC.